These 16 T cell receptor beta chains share one sample of origin, sequenced in a study of blood T cell repertoires in COVID-19. Profiling relied on immunoSEQ multiplex PCR, and the TCRdb table lists in-frame clones only, not all of them. Of around 270,000 clones in the sample, around 89% are singletons; the top ten hold about 4.6%. The sample comprised peripheral blood. The receptor set was obtained from a man in his forties with acute or convalescent COVID-19.

The J gene is TRBJ1-6, the V gene TRBV5-1, with TRBD1 matching over 7 bases. The CDR3 consists of 16 residues. Trimming cost V 0 bases and J 9 bases; bases outside gene matches: 9. Germline V gene lookup returns CDR1 SGHRS and CDR2 YFSETQ. The CDR3 DNA reads TGCGCCAGCAGCTTGGAGGGGGCTAGTAATAGTTCACCCCTCCACTTT. Protein sequence: CASSLEGASNSSPLHF.

V gene TRBV18 combines with J gene TRBJ2-7, with 9 bases aligning to TRBD1. This CDR3 spans 15 amino acids. The trim removed 4 bases at V and 0 bases at J, leaving 4 bases unmatched. The germline V gene encodes CDR1 KGHSH and CDR2 LQKENI. The CDR3: CASSRGQGPSYEQYF. The DNA for the CDR3 is TGTGCCAGCTCACGGGGACAGGGTCCCTCCTACGAGCAGTACTTC.

The chain is built from TRBV7-6 and TRBJ2-1; the D gene is possibly TRBD1 (6 bases). The CDR3 covers 15 residues. Trimming cost V 4 bases and J 4 bases, with 14 bases left between them. Germline assignment: CDR1 SGHVS and CDR2 FNYEAQ. CDR3 DNA: TGTGCCAGCAGCTCCTCACAGGGATCGTACAATGAGCAGTTCTTC. It encodes CASSSSQGSYNEQFF.

The rearrangement joins TRBV5-6 to TRBJ1-5; D is unclear. Germline CDR1 reads SGHDT; CDR2 reads YYEEEE. V shed 0 bases and J shed 6 bases, with 13 bases lying between them. The CDR3 contains 15 residues. CDR3 DNA sequence: TGTGCCAGCAGCTTGGGTCCGGGAATGGGTCAGCCCCAGCATTTT. This gives the protein CASSLGPGMGQPQHF.

This chain connects TRBV5-5 to TRBJ1-4, with 10 bases identical to TRBD1. Germline-derived CDR1 and CDR2 are SGHKS and YYEKEE (reference sequence). CDR3 length equals 16 residues. Trimming took 1 base from V and 4 from J; bases not matched to a gene: 4. For the CDR3, the DNA is TGTGCCAGCAGCTTGCGGACAGGGGGTATTAATGAAAAACTGTTTTTT. It specifies CASSLRTGGINEKLFF.

This clone came up once. The rearrangement joins TRBV5-6 to TRBJ1-5; 8 bases are shared with TRBD1. The V gene's germline CDR1 is SGHDT and CDR2 YYEEEE. V was pared by 0 bases and J by 2 bases, with 4 bases of the junction left unmatched. This CDR3 has 16 amino acids. In nucleotides, the CDR3 is TGTGCCAGCAGCTTGGGAGACAGGGGCGGCAATCAGCCCCAGCATTTT. Protein sequence: CASSLGDRGGNQPQHF.

The chain links TRBV12-5 to TRBJ2-1, with 9 bases that match TRBD1. Germline V gene sequence: CDR1 LGHNT, CDR2 FRNRAP. This CDR3 comprises 14 residues. Losses at the gene ends were 5 bases for V and 3 bases for J; bases not matched to a gene: 2. The CDR3: CASGTGGFYNEQFF. Here the CDR3 DNA reads TGTGCTAGTGGTACAGGGGGCTTCTACAATGAGCAGTTCTTC.

The CDR3 protein is CASSRTRGNEQFF. CDR3 nucleotides: TGTGCCAGCAGCAGGACTAGGGGAAATGAGCAGTTCTTC. The V and J genes are TRBV7-2 and TRBJ2-1, with 7 bases lining up with TRBD2. With 5 bases clipped from V and 7 bases from J, the junction kept 5 bases outside the gene matches. This CDR3 has 13 residues. Germline loops: CDR1 SGHTA, CDR2 FQGNSA.

The chain is built from TRBV2 and TRBJ1-5; the D gene is possibly TRBD1 (6 bases). Trimming took 4 bases from V and 4 from J, leaving 14 bases between them. The CDR3 has 15 amino acids. Germline CDR1 and CDR2: SNHLY and FYNNEI. CDR3 amino acids: CASSGGQVANQPQHF. CDR3 DNA sequence: TGTGCCAGCAGTGGGGGGCAGGTTGCAAATCAGCCCCAGCATTTT.

About this clone itself: One end of the junction does not line up with germline, which may come from a read error. This sequence joins TRBV29-1 and TRBJ1-4; TRBD1 matches at 7 bases. This CDR3 contains 14 residues. Germline CDR1 SQVTM, CDR2 ANQGSEA. CDR3 in DNA: TGCAGCGTAGAAGGGACAGAGGAGAATGAAAAACTGTTTTTT. Translating gives CSVEGTEENEKLFF.

V and J are TRBV3-1 (or the pseudogene TRBV3-2) and TRBJ1-2; a possible D gene is TRBD1 (6 bases). Trimming shortened V by 0 bases and J by 7 bases, and 12 bases separated the two germline ends. CDR3 length equals 14 residues. The germline V gene has CDR1 LGHDT and CDR2 YNNKEL (reference sequence). The CDR3 region is CASSQDLVQGGYTF. CDR3 bases: TGTGCCAGCAGCCAAGATCTGGTACAGGGTGGCTACACCTTC.

This clone has more than one count but fewer than ten. The chain couples TRBV5-6 to TRBJ2-7; 8 bases line up with TRBD2. The CDR3 runs 14 residues. With V trimmed by 3 bases and J by 2 bases, 4 bases remained unmatched. CDR1 SGHDT and CDR2 YYEEEE come from the germline V gene. The chain's CDR3 is CASSSLLAAYEQYF. The CDR3 DNA sequence: TGTGCCAGCAGCTCGCTACTAGCGGCCTACGAGCAGTACTTC.

This clone was observed a few times. The genes are TRBV2 and TRBJ1-5, with D possibly being TRBD1 (5 bases). Germline V gene sequence: CDR1 SNHLY, CDR2 FYNNEI. There are 14 residues in the CDR3. The V end lost 4 bases, the J end lost 4 bases, and 11 bases lay between the germline ends. CDR3 nucleotide sequence: TGTGCCAGCAGTGGGGTTCAGGGAAATCAGCCCCAGCATTTT. Its protein is CASSGVQGNQPQHF.

The V call is TRBV6-5, the J call TRBJ1-2; TRBD1 aligns across 12 bases. The germline V gene encodes CDR1 MNHEY and CDR2 SVGAGI. The CDR3 covers 15 residues. J gave up 6 bases and V 5 bases, and 7 bases lay outside the gene matches. CDR3 sequence: CASSPGQGARNGYTF. Written as DNA, the CDR3 is TGTGCCAGCAGTCCGGGACAGGGGGCTAGGAATGGCTACACCTTC.

The V and J genes are TRBV6-5 and TRBJ1-4; no clear D. Trimming left V 8 bases short and J 8 bases short, with 18 bases between. Germline V gene data show CDR1 as MNHEY and CDR2 as SVGAGI. The CDR3 totals 14 residues. CDR3 region: CASAGQTYREKLFF. The CDR3 DNA follows: TGTGCCAGCGCCGGCCAGACTTATAGAGAAAAACTGTTTTTT.

This chain links TRBV12-2 with TRBJ2-7; the table's D gene call, TRBD1, was not cross checked with the DNA. TRBV12-2 has pseudogene status. The CDR3 is made up of 15 amino acids. CDR3 DNA: TGTGCAAGTCGCTTAAGGACAGGGTCGATGTACGAGCAGTACTTC. This encodes CASRLRTGSMYEQYF.